This T cell receptor beta chain appears in the sequencing data of a study of T cell repertoires in cytomegalovirus infection. About the research overall: HLA-B-restricted CMV epitopes that are well studied, plus recently identified HLA-C-restricted ones, were used by the study. Findings of the study overall: The ex vivo response was dominated by HLA-C-restricted CMV-specific TCR beta clonotypes.

This clonotype was seen ten or more times. Its target is unknown. MiXCR, applied by TCRdb to the reads, yields one record per CDR3 protein. The sample includes 100,000 to 150,000 distinct CDR3 sequences, 32% seen only once; the top ten take around 54%. The CDR3 covers 15 residues. Germline assignment: CDR1 SGHTA and CDR2 FQGNSA. Trimming took 1 base from V and 4 from J; bases not matched to a gene: 2. V usage is TRBV7-2 and J usage is TRBJ2-3, with 10 bases matching TRBD1. The material sequenced was CD8+ T cells from cultured PBMCs, taken from culture after CMV antigen stimulation. This receptor was taken from a human donor in good health (CMV status not recorded). Some clones in this sample may be carry-over from other donors' samples. For the CDR3, the DNA is TGTGCCAGCAGCTTAGTTGGGACAGGGGCAGATACGCAGTATTTT. This translates into CASSLVGTGADTQYF.